The 15 T cell receptor beta chains in this list originate from one sample, sequenced in a study of cytomegalovirus exposure and HLA in healthy donors (TCRdb year 2017). Libraries were constructed by the immunoSEQ multiplex PCR assay. For the multiplex PCR, a mixture combining 60 forward primers for TCR Vbeta segments and 13 reverse primers for TCR Jbeta segments was used. TCRdb limited this immuneACCESS table to in-frame rearrangements with V and J called. A share of clones is missing; checked studies link under half to unresolved V genes, and the rest is unexplained. The sample has about 170,000 clones on record, roughly 79% of them singletons. The top ten constitute 2% to 2.5% of the sample. The sample taken for sequencing was PBMCs. The source of these receptors is a woman aged 25 to 39 in good health and CMV-seropositive.

As for this clone: The conserved closing phenylalanine or tryptophan is absent in this CDR3, likely reflecting a read error. The chain links TRBV9 to TRBJ1-1; 9 positions agree with TRBD1. Germline V gene data show CDR1 as SGDLS and CDR2 as YYNGEE. V lost 5 bases, J lost 1 base, and 6 bases stayed unmatched. The length of the CDR3 is 15 residues. CDR3 nucleotides: TGTGCCAGCAGTCCTACAGGGGGCACGAACACTGAAGCTTTCTCT. Translating it yields CASSPTGGTNTEAFS.

The table lists this clone with a few counts. The chain uses TRBV10-3 and TRBJ1-1; 7 positions agree with TRBD1. This CDR3 region has 11 residues. The trim removed 7 bases at V and 5 bases at J, leaving 1 base unmatched. The germline V gene encodes CDR1 ENHRY and CDR2 SYGVKD. The CDR3 DNA reads as TGTGCCATCAAACAGGGGACTGAAGCTTTCTTT. Encoded protein: CAIKQGTEAFF.

This chain links TRBV7-8 with TRBJ2-7; 12 nucleotides line up with TRBD2. The germline V gene encodes CDR1 SGHVS and CDR2 FQNEAQ. J was trimmed by 2 bases and V by 5 bases; bases with no gene match: 16. The CDR3 sequence is 19 residues long. CDR3 in amino acids: CASSPLGLAGGPVTYEQYF. In nucleotides, the CDR3 is TGTGCCAGCAGCCCCCTGGGGCTAGCGGGAGGGCCCGTAACCTACGAGCAGTACTTC.

In the case of this clone: A much larger clonotype is one base distant, so this may be a read error. The V call is TRBV7-2, the J call TRBJ2-5; the D gene is possibly TRBD1 (6 bases). Germline values: CDR1 SGHTA, CDR2 FQGNSA. The CDR3 length is 14 residues. Trimming pared 2 bases from V and 1 base from J, leaving 8 bases between. The CDR3 DNA is TGTGCCAGCAGCTTACAGGGGCTCCAAGAGACCCAGTACTTC. Residues: CASSLQGLQETQYF.

The chain links TRBV5-6 to TRBJ1-4; possibly TRBD1 for D (6 bases). Germline CDR1 and CDR2: SGHDT and YYEEEE. The CDR3 length is 14 residues. Trimming removed 2 bases at V and 7 bases at J, with 12 bases between. The CDR3 spells CASSFRGGVEKLFF. The DNA of the CDR3 is TGTGCCAGCAGCTTTAGGGGGGGCGTTGAAAAACTGTTTTTT. Using reference TRBV5-6 and TRBJ1-4 for the parts outside the CDR3, the full variable domain is DAGVTQSPTHLIKTRGQQVTLRCSPKSGHDTVSWYQQALGQGPQFIFQYYEEEERQRGNFPDRFSGHQFPNYSSELNVNALLLGDSALYLCASSFRGGVEKLFFGSGTQLSVL.

Written as DNA, the CDR3 is TGTGCCAGCAGTTCCAACCGGGACACCGGGGAGCTGTTTTTT. Its translation is CASSSNRDTGELFF. The rearrangement joins TRBV27 to TRBJ2-2; D uncertain. Germline values: CDR1 MNHEY, CDR2 SMNVEV (reference sequence). The CDR3 covers 14 residues. V lost 4 bases and J 3 bases, leaving 9 bases between the germline ends.

The V and J genes are TRBV25-1 and TRBJ1-3, with 7 bases identical to TRBD1. This CDR3 spans 16 amino acids. The V gene's germline CDR1 is MGHDK and CDR2 SYGVNS. Losses at the gene ends were 0 bases for V and 4 bases for J; bases not matched to a gene: 6. This CDR3 is CASSEYGGGFGNTIYF. The CDR3 DNA follows: TGTGCCAGCAGTGAATATGGAGGGGGCTTCGGAAACACCATATATTTT.

The rearrangement uses TRBV30 and TRBJ1-1; 7 nucleotides align to TRBD1. V lost 0 bases and J lost 10; bases outside the gene matches: 5. CDR3 length: 12 amino acids. Germline CDR1 is GTSNPN and CDR2 is SVGIG (reference sequence). CDR3 sequence: CAWSVLTGTAFF. DNA for the CDR3: TGTGCCTGGAGTGTTTTGACAGGGACAGCTTTCTTT.

The chain combines TRBV29-1 with TRBJ2-7; TRBD1 is a possible D gene (6 bases). Germline CDR1 is SQVTM and CDR2 is ANQGSEA. The CDR3 contains 14 residues. The V end lost 5 bases, the J end lost 1 base, and 15 bases lay between the germline ends. This CDR3 reads CSVSDLTGSYEQYF. The CDR3 DNA follows: TGCAGCGTTAGTGATTTGACAGGTTCCTACGAGCAGTACTTC.

This chain links TRBV5-1 with TRBJ2-7; 10 bases agree with TRBD1. Unmatched junction bases numbered 8, after V lost 2 bases and J lost 6 bases. The germline CDR1 and CDR2 sequences are SGHRS and YFSETQ. CDR3 length: 15 amino acids. CDR3 amino acids: CASSFRTGGSAEQYF. The CDR3 region has the DNA TGCGCCAGCAGCTTTAGGACAGGGGGTTCCGCCGAGCAGTACTTC. Together with reference TRBV5-1 and TRBJ2-7, the CDR3 gives the full variable domain: KAGVTQTPRYLIKTRGQQVTLSCSPISGHRSVSWYQQTPGQGLQFLFEYFSETQRNKGNFPGRFSGRQFSNSRSEMNVSTLELGDSALYLCASSFRTGGSAEQYFGPGTRLTVT.

This chain uses TRBV28 with TRBJ2-7, with 7 bases identical to TRBD1. Germline V lookup: CDR1 MDHEN, CDR2 SYDVKM. There are 14 residues in the CDR3. The J segment lost 2 bases and the V segment lost 3 bases, leaving 4 bases of the junction unmatched. The CDR3 bases are TGTGCCAGCAGTTTGGGGCAGGGGGCCTACGAGCAGTACTTC. Its translation: CASSLGQGAYEQYF.

The gene calls are TRBV5-5 and TRBJ2-3, with 9 bases aligning to TRBD2. Germline V gene data show CDR1 as SGHKS and CDR2 as YYEKEE (reference sequence). V lost 0 bases and J lost 2; bases outside the gene matches: 4. The CDR3 is 16 residues long. The CDR3 is CASSLDLAGYTDTQYF. CDR3 bases: TGTGCCAGCAGCTTGGATCTAGCGGGATACACAGATACGCAGTATTTT.

The V gene is TRBV28, the J gene TRBJ2-4, with 8 nucleotides matching TRBD1. Germline CDR1 and CDR2: MDHEN and SYDVKM. J gave up 9 bases and V 6 bases, and 10 bases lay outside the gene matches. This CDR3 comprises 14 residues. In DNA form, the CDR3 reads TGTGCCAGCAGGTCCCCGACAGGGGTTAGCATTCAGTACTTC. Translated, it gives CASRSPTGVSIQYF. Full variable domain (missing parts from reference TRBV28 and TRBJ2-4): DVKVTQSSRYLVKRTGEKVFLECVQDMDHENMFWYRQDPGLGLRLIYFSYDVKMKEKGDIPEGYSVSREKKERFSLILESASTNQTSMYLCASRSPTGVSIQYFGAGTRLSVL.

The rearrangement joins TRBV9 to TRBJ2-5; TRBD2 might be the D (6 bases). Trimming removed 5 bases from V and 7 bases from J, with 18 bases in between. CDR1 is SGDLS, CDR2 YYNGEE, per germline. This CDR3 is built from 14 residues. CDR3: CASSRTGVAGTQYF. The DNA for the CDR3 is TGTGCCAGCAGTCGGACGGGAGTTGCGGGGACCCAGTACTTC.

The chain uses TRBV19 and TRBJ2-2, with D uncertain. Trimming pared 5 bases from V and 2 bases from J, leaving 3 bases between. The germline V gene has CDR1 LNHDA and CDR2 SQIVND (reference sequence). The CDR3 sequence is 12 residues long. CDR3 DNA sequence: TGTGCCAGTAGTTATAACACCGGGGAGCTGTTTTTT. It codes for CASSYNTGELFF.